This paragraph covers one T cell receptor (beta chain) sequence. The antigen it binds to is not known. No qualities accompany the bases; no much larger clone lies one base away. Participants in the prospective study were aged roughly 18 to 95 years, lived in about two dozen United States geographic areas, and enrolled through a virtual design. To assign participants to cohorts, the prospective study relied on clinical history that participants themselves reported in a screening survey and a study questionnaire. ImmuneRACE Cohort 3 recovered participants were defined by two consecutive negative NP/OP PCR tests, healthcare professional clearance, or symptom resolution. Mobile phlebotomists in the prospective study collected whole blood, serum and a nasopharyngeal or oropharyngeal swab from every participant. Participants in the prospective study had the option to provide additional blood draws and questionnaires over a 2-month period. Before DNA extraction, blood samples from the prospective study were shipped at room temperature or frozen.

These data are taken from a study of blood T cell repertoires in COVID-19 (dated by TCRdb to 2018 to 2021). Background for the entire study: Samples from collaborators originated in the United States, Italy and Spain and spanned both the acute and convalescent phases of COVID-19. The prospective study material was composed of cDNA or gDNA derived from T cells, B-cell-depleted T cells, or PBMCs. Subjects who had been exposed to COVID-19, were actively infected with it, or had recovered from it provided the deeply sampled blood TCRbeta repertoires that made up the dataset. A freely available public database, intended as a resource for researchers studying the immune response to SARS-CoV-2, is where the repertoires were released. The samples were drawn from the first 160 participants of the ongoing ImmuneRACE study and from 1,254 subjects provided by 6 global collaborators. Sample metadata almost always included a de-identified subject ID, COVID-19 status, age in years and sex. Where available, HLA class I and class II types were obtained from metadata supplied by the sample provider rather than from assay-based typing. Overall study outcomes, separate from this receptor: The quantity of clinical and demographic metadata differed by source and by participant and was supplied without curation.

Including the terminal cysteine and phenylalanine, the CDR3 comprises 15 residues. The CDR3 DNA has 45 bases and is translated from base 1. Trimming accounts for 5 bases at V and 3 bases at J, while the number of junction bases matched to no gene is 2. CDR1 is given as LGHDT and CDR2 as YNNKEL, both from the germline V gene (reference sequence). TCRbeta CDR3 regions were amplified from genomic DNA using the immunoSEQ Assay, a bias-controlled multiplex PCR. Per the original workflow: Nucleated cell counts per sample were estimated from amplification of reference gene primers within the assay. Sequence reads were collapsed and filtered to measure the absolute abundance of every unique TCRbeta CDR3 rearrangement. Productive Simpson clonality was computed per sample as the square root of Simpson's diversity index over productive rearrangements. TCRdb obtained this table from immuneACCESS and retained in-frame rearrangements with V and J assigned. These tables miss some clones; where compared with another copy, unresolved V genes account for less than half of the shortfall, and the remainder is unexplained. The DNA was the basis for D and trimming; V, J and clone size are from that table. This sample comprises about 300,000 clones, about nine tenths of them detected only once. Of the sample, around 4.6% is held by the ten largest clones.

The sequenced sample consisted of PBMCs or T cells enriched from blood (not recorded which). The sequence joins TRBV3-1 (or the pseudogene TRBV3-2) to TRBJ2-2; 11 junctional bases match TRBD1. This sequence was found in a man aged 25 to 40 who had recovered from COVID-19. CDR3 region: CASSGQGAHTGELFF. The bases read TGTGCCAGCAGCGGACAGGGGGCCCACACCGGGGAGCTGTTTTTT.